This entry is about one T cell receptor (beta chain). This sample is drawn from a study of sequential checkpoint blockade in melanoma. Study overall: First-line arms were nivolumab then ipilimumab, or the reverse, randomized 1:1. TCRβ was sequenced from DNA of 91 pretreatment tumors.

J gave up 10 bases and V 6 bases, and 9 bases lay outside the gene matches. This CDR3 region has 13 residues. Germline lookup yields CDR1 MNHGY and CDR2 SAAAGT. The protocol was immunoSEQ multiplex PCR, while the TCRdb copy is restricted to in-frame clones and leaves out a portion. The sample gives some 1,000 clones, 15% to 20% of which show up once; more than 13% is in the top ten. Treatment indicated: randomized to nivolumab then ipilimumab (arm A) or the reverse (arm B). This material consisted of tumor tissue (inferred from file names), taken from a patient given nivolumab and ipilimumab in sequence. The origin of this receptor is a human donor with melanoma. The V call is TRBV6-8, the J call TRBJ1-1, with 9 positions matching TRBD1. In nucleotides, the CDR3 is TGTGCCAGCAGCCCGGGACAGGGATTTGTAGCTTTCTTT. Translating gives CASSPGQGFVAFF.